This entry describes one T cell receptor beta chain. What it recognizes is unknown. These data are taken from a study of siplizumab effects on memory and regulatory T cells. Study outcomes and limitations: Mapping to unstimulated subsets was achieved for only a minor fraction of alloreactive clones.

This table comes from immunoSEQ multiplex PCR, and its TCRdb copy is limited to in-frame clones, with some not included. Of about 64,000 clones in the sample, approximately 97% were seen once. CDR1 LNHNV and CDR2 YYDKDF come from the germline V gene (reference sequence). This CDR3 is 15 amino acids long. Losses at the gene ends were 1 base for V and 4 bases for J; bases not matched to a gene: 3. Material: naive CD8+ T cells sorted from blood. This TCR was sampled from a human donor in good health. The chain couples TRBV15 to TRBJ2-1; TRBD1 agrees at 8 bases. CDR3 DNA sequence: TGTGCCACCAGCAGAGTCGGACAGGGTTACAATGAGCAGTTCTTC. Protein product: CATSRVGQGYNEQFF.